These T cell receptor beta chains were read from a single sample in a study of shared clonotypes between healthy human individuals. Some clones are missing from TCRdb's copy, which holds only in-frame ones; the method was immunoSEQ multiplex PCR. The sample holds around 2.5 million clones; over 85% are singletons and the top ten take 0.36%. Sample: naive CD4+ T cells from PBMCs. The receptors here all came from a man aged 18 to 29 in good health. Some clones in this sample may be carry-over from other donors' samples. Both conserved end residues are part of each CDR3. The order of the fields is D gene, V gene, clone size, J gene, CDR3 protein, CDR3 DNA. A D gene is named only where the DNA matches it firmly. Expanded clones are given a class, and other clones once, few, many or no size at all.

NA	TRBV9	NA	TRBJ2-7	CASSVTWGVLGEQYF	TGTGCCAGCAGCGTAACCTGGGGGGTTCTTGGGGAGCAGTACTTC
NA	TRBV19	NA	TRBJ1-5	CASSNGPGTDGFNQPQHF	TGTGCCAGTAGTAACGGTCCGGGAACGGATGGATTCAATCAGCCCCAGCATTTT
TRBD1	TRBV28	NA	TRBJ1-3	CASSRDSLLSGNTIYF	TGTGCCAGCAGTCGGGACAGCCTCCTCTCTGGAAACACCATATATTTT
TRBD1	TRBV7-3	NA	TRBJ1-2	CASSATPNRDSDGYTF	TGTGCCAGCAGCGCCACCCCGAACCGGGACAGTGATGGCTACACCTTC
NA	TRBV6-6	few	TRBJ1-5	CASSRRGDQPQHF	TGTGCCAGCAGCCGAAGGGGAGATCAGCCCCAGCATTTT
TRBD2	TRBV7-8	NA	TRBJ2-7	CASSLRDSVVAGGAEQYF	TGTGCCAGCAGCCTCAGGGATTCGGTAGTAGCGGGAGGCGCGGAGCAGTACTTC
NA	TRBV7-8	NA	TRBJ2-7	CASSLRDGPYEQYF	TGTGCCAGCAGCTTGAGGGACGGACCCTACGAGCAGTACTTC
NA	TRBV20-1	NA	TRBJ2-3	CSASKMDTQYF	TGCAGTGCTAGTAAGATGGATACGCAGTATTTT
TRBD1	TRBV7-8	NA	TRBJ2-7	CASSLVGRVAGGDEQYF	TGTGCCAGCAGCTTAGTCGGCCGGGTGGCAGGGGGCGATGAGCAGTACTTC
NA	TRBV5-4	NA	TRBJ2-5	CASSFDQETQYF	TGTGCCAGCAGCTTCGACCAAGAGACCCAGTACTTC
NA	TRBV2	once	TRBJ1-2	CASSPGSSFGYTF	TGTGCCAGCAGTCCGGGGAGTTCCTTTGGCTACACCTTC
NA	TRBV7-2	NA	TRBJ2-7	CASSSQQGNEQYF	TGTGCCAGCAGCTCCCAACAGGGAAACGAGCAGTACTTC
TRBD2	TRBV28	NA	TRBJ2-7	CASRSLTSGRGGDSYEQYF	TGTGCCAGCAGATCCCTCACTAGCGGGAGGGGTGGTGACTCCTACGAGCAGTACTTC
TRBD1	TRBV2	few	TRBJ1-5	CASSDGRGQLQPQHF	TGTGCCAGCAGTGATGGCAGGGGGCAACTACAGCCCCAGCATTTT
TRBD1	TRBV11-2	NA	TRBJ1-5	CASSALQGQRNQPQHF	TGTGCCAGCAGCGCTTTACAGGGGCAACGCAATCAGCCCCAGCATTTT
NA	TRBV5-1	NA	TRBJ1-1	CASSGTENTEAFF	TGCGCCAGCAGCGGTACAGAGAACACTGAAGCTTTCTTT
TRBD2	TRBV5-1	once	TRBJ2-5	CASSLNSGSAETQYF	TGCGCCAGCAGCTTAAATAGCGGGAGTGCAGAGACCCAGTACTTC
NA	TRBV18	NA	TRBJ2-2	CASSPLGQNTGELFF	TGTGCCAGCTCACCCTTGGGGCAGAACACCGGGGAGCTGTTTTTT
TRBD1	TRBV15	NA	TRBJ1-1	CATSRDQGDTEAFF	TGTGCCACCAGCAGAGATCAGGGGGACACTGAAGCTTTCTTT
TRBD2	TRBV9	NA	TRBJ2-3	CASSALAGATDTQYF	TGTGCCAGCAGCGCATTAGCGGGAGCCACAGATACGCAGTATTTT
NA	TRBV28	NA	TRBJ1-1	CASRPQGFTNTEAFF	TGTGCCAGCAGACCACAGGGTTTCACGAACACTGAAGCTTTCTTT
TRBD2	TRBV5-1	NA	TRBJ2-5	CASSPDPGGETQYF	TGCGCCAGCAGCCCTGACCCGGGGGGAGAGACCCAGTACTTC
NA	TRBV18	NA	TRBJ1-1	CASSPPQALNTEAFF	TGTGCCAGCTCACCACCGCAGGCCTTGAACACTGAAGCTTTCTTT
NA	TRBV11-1	NA	TRBJ2-1	CASSLGVGSLPVF	TGTGCCAGCAGCTTAGGTGTGGGCTCGCTCCCAGTCTTC
NA	TRBV7-9	NA	TRBJ2-7	CASSLAPGPYEQYF	TGTGCCAGCAGCTTAGCGCCAGGACCCTACGAGCAGTACTTC
TRBD2	TRBV5-1	once	TRBJ2-1	CASSGRADNEQFF	TGCGCCAGCAGCGGGAGGGCCGACAATGAGCAGTTCTTC
NA	TRBV15	NA	TRBJ1-2	CATSRDPGGGYTF	TGTGCCACCAGCAGAGATCCAGGCGGCGGCTACACCTTC
NA	TRBV10-3	NA	TRBJ2-5	CAISESLGVETQYF	TGTGCCATCAGTGAATCCTTGGGAGTGGAGACCCAGTACTTC
NA	TRBV9	once	TRBJ2-2	CASSRTVANTGELFF	TGTGCCAGCAGCAGGACAGTCGCGAACACCGGGGAGCTGTTTTTT
TRBD2	TRBV5-4	NA	TRBJ2-1	CASSLRREGAHEQFF	TGTGCCAGCAGCTTGCGGCGGGAGGGCGCACATGAGCAGTTCTTC
TRBD2	TRBV4-2	NA	TRBJ2-1	CASSQGLRGGAGEINEQFF	TGTGCCAGCAGCCAAGGTTTAAGAGGGGGAGCGGGAGAAATCAATGAGCAGTTCTTC
NA	TRBV30	NA	TRBJ1-5	CAWSEMDQPQHF	TGTGCCTGGAGTGAAATGGATCAGCCCCAGCATTTT
NA	TRBV30	NA	TRBJ2-5	CAWLGKGETQYF	TGTGCCTGGCTGGGAAAGGGCGAGACCCAGTACTTC
NA	TRBV21-1	NA	TRBJ1-5	CASSPGAVPTLYSNQPQHF	TGTGCCAGCAGCCCAGGGGCGGTTCCTACACTTTATAGCAATCAGCCCCAGCATTTT
NA	TRBV20-1	NA	TRBJ2-1	CSARLGGEQFF	TGCAGTGCTAGATTAGGAGGTGAGCAGTTCTTC
NA	TRBV28	NA	TRBJ2-5	CASSLGPAQETQYF	TGTGCCAGCAGTTTAGGTCCAGCTCAAGAGACCCAGTACTTC
NA	TRBV6-1	NA	TRBJ1-1	CASWGNTEAFF	TGTGCCAGCTGGGGGAACACTGAAGCTTTCTTT
NA	TRBV5-1	NA	TRBJ1-1	CASSLDLLGDTEAFF	TGCGCCAGCAGCCTGGACCTTCTCGGGGACACTGAAGCTTTCTTT
TRBD1	TRBV7-9	NA	TRBJ1-1	CASSLDRDRAFF	TGTGCCAGCAGCTTGGACAGGGATCGAGCTTTCTTT
NA	TRBV11-3	NA	TRBJ2-7	CASSQAEGNDYEQYF	TGTGCCAGCAGCCAGGCGGAGGGTAATGACTACGAGCAGTACTTC
TRBD1	TRBV7-3	NA	TRBJ2-3	CASSLGGQGMDTQYF	TGTGCCAGCAGCTTAGGGGGACAGGGAATGGATACGCAGTATTTT
NA	TRBV7-2	NA	TRBJ1-1	CASSFDRLNTEAFF	TGTGCCAGCAGCTTTGACAGGTTGAACACTGAAGCTTTCTTT
NA	TRBV6-1	NA	TRBJ2-5	CASSGPSGAQETQYF	TGTGCCAGCAGTGGCCCCTCGGGGGCCCAAGAGACCCAGTACTTC
NA	TRBV5-4	NA	TRBJ2-5	CASSLEKLTGRETQYF	TGTGCCAGCAGCTTGGAAAAGCTGACGGGACGTGAGACCCAGTACTTC
NA	TRBV11-1	NA	TRBJ1-3	CASSLGDSGNTIYF	TGTGCCAGCAGCTTAGGTGACTCTGGAAACACCATATATTTT
NA	TRBV5-1	NA	TRBJ2-3	CASSLVGGHTDTQYF	TGCGCCAGCAGCTTGGTGGGGGGGCACACAGATACGCAGTATTTT
NA	TRBV9	NA	TRBJ2-1	CASSGAQTNEQFF	TGTGCCAGCTCAGGGGCGCAGACCAATGAGCAGTTCTTC
NA	TRBV28	NA	TRBJ2-6	CASSSRANVLTF	TGTGCCAGCAGTTCCAGGGCCAACGTCCTGACTTTC
NA	TRBV7-9	NA	TRBJ1-4	CASSFREKLFF	TGTGCCAGCAGCTTTAGGGAAAAACTGTTTTTT
NA	TRBV7-6	NA	TRBJ1-6	CASSIGIRGSGSPLHF	TGTGCCAGCAGCATAGGAATCAGGGGCTCGGGATCACCCCTCCACTTT
TRBD1	TRBV27	NA	TRBJ2-7	CASSPIYRGSYEQYF	TGTGCCAGCAGCCCAATCTACAGGGGTTCCTACGAGCAGTACTTC
NA	TRBV28	NA	TRBJ2-1	CASSPNGETGLKQFF	TGTGCCAGCAGTCCCAACGGAGAAACGGGTTTGAAGCAGTTCTTC
NA	TRBV28	once	TRBJ2-4	CASSPDRGAALAKNIQYF	TGTGCCAGCAGTCCCGACCGGGGTGCGGCTCTAGCCAAAAACATTCAGTACTTC
NA	TRBV6-5	NA	TRBJ2-7	CASSYSGGNEQYF	TGTGCCAGCAGTTACTCCGGGGGCAACGAGCAGTACTTC
NA	TRBV6-6	NA	TRBJ2-7	CASRPPAVGEQYF	TGTGCCAGCAGACCCCCCGCTGTGGGCGAGCAGTACTTC